The T cell receptor beta chain under discussion was sequenced for a study of blood T cell repertoires in COVID-19 (dated by TCRdb to between 2020 and 2021). Notes on the research overall: Samples covering the acute and convalescent phases of COVID-19 were provided by collaborators in the United States, Italy and Spain. The material from the prospective study consisted of cDNA or gDNA derived from T cells, B-cell-depleted T cells, or PBMCs. Subjects who had been exposed to COVID-19, were actively infected with it, or had recovered from it provided the deeply sampled blood TCRbeta repertoires that made up the dataset. The repertoires were released in a freely available public database intended as a resource for research on the immune response to SARS-CoV-2. Samples were obtained from the ongoing ImmuneRACE study (first 160 participants) and from approximately 1,200 subjects provided by 6 global collaborators. The sample metadata nearly always contained a de-identified subject ID, COVID-19 status, age in years and sex. Where available, HLA class I and class II types were taken from metadata supplied by the sample provider and were not determined by assay-based typing. What the study reported, not specific to this receptor: How much clinical and demographic metadata was included differed by source and by participant, and the metadata was provided uncurated.

TCRbeta CDR3 regions were amplified from genomic DNA by means of the immunoSEQ Assay, a bias-controlled multiplex PCR. The original pipeline was this. Within the assay, amplification of reference gene primers was used to estimate how many nucleated cells each sample contained. Sequence reads were collapsed and filtered to measure the absolute abundance of every unique TCRbeta CDR3 rearrangement. For each sample, productive Simpson clonality was calculated as the square root of Simpson's diversity index across productive rearrangements. TCRdb obtained this table from immuneACCESS and retained in-frame rearrangements with V and J assigned. These tables miss some clones; where compared with another copy, unresolved V genes account for less than half of the shortfall, and the remainder is unexplained. The DNA was the basis for D and trimming; V, J and clone size are from that table. The sample table shows under 400,000 clones, and 87% are seen once. About 10% of the sample is taken by the ten largest.

The CDR3 measures 16 amino acids from cysteine to phenylalanine. Here the CDR3 DNA is all that survives: 48 bases in frame from base 1. From V the trimming removes 0 bases and from J it removes 8 bases, while the gene matches leave 9 bases of the junction unaccounted for. CDR1 and CDR2 (ENHRY, SYGVKD) derive from the germline V gene. Points on this clone: It has no known antigen specificity. Base qualities are missing; no much larger clone stands one base away.

One collaborating source in Seattle enrolled patients during active infection and followed them longitudinally through the course of disease. Whole blood was collected in K2EDTA tubes by collaborating institutions according to the institutions' own protocols. For TCRbeta analysis, collaborators shipped samples in one of three forms: frozen whole blood, isolated PBMCs, or DNA extracted from either of those sample types. The sample taken for sequencing was peripheral blood. The clonotype originates from a young woman with COVID-19, enrolled during active disease. This chain joins TRBV10-3 to TRBJ2-1; the junction holds 8 bases that match TRBD2. The nucleotide sequence is TGTGCCATCAGTGAGTCATACAGCGGGAGAGGAGATGAGCAGTTCTTC. Its product reads: CAISESYSGRGDEQFF.